The 27 T cell receptor beta chains below all came from one sample that was sequenced in a study of neurological immune-mediated disorders. Time point reported: longitudinal time-point 2. TCRdb used MiXCR to reprocess the 5' RACE reads, holding one entry per CDR3 protein. The table shows some 45,000 distinct CDR3 sequences, with over 10% occurring only once. Sequenced: PBMCs. These receptors were obtained from a male donor with HTLV-1-associated myelopathy (HAM/TSP).

This clonotype was observed many times. V is TRBV6-6 and J is TRBJ1-1; D is unclear. This CDR3 has 14 amino acids. Germline CDR1 is MNHNY and CDR2 is SVGAGI (reference sequence). Trimming shortened V by 0 bases and J by 8 bases, and 13 bases separated the two germline ends. This CDR3 reads CASSYSGSQREAFF. CDR3 sequence (DNA): TGTGCCAGCAGTTACTCGGGTTCCCAGCGAGAAGCTTTCTTT.

This clonotype was observed at least ten times. This sequence joins TRBV5-1 and TRBJ2-3; the match to TRBD2 covers 11 bases. The V segment lost 4 bases and the J segment 3 bases; nucleotides outside the gene matches: 7. Germline values: CDR1 SGHRS, CDR2 YFSETQ. CDR3 length: 16 residues. The CDR3 loop reads CASSPEASGGTDTQYF. DNA for the CDR3: TGCGCCAGCAGCCCGGAGGCTAGCGGGGGGACAGATACGCAGTATTTT.

This clonotype was recorded at least ten times. The chain combines TRBV5-1 with TRBJ1-3, with D possibly being TRBD1 (5 bases). CDR1 is SGHRS and CDR2 is YFSETQ in the germline V gene. The germline V and J ends were trimmed by 4 bases and 0 bases, with 11 bases remaining between them. This CDR3 has 15 residues. The CDR3: CASSRDASSGNTIYF. Written as DNA, the CDR3 is TGCGCCAGCAGCCGGGACGCAAGCTCTGGAAACACCATATATTTT.

This clonotype showed up many times. This chain links TRBV4-3 with TRBJ1-2, with D tentatively TRBD1 (6 bases). Trimming cost V 4 bases and J 4 bases, with 19 bases left between them. The CDR3 consists of 16 residues. The V gene's germline CDR1 is LGHNA and CDR2 YSLEER. CDR3 amino acids: CASSRFTQGLGYGYTF. The DNA for the CDR3 is TGCGCCAGCAGCCGCTTCACGCAGGGGCTTGGCTATGGCTACACCTTC.

This clonotype appeared many times. This chain links TRBV28 with TRBJ1-2; perhaps TRBD1 as D (6 bases). Germline loops: CDR1 MDHEN, CDR2 SYDVKM. V was clipped by 3 bases and J by 4 bases, with 15 bases between them. The CDR3 covers 15 residues. CDR3: CASSLGAPVSYGYTF. The DNA for the CDR3 is TGTGCCAGCAGTTTGGGGGCGCCAGTCAGCTATGGCTACACCTTC.

This clonotype was detected ten times or more. The chain links TRBV5-1 to TRBJ1-1; D ambiguous. Germline V gene sequence: CDR1 SGHRS, CDR2 YFSETQ. The CDR3 has 15 residues. V gave up 6 bases and J gave up 3 bases, with 18 bases separating them. The CDR3 region is CASTLTPGLHTEAFF. CDR3 DNA sequence: TGCGCCAGCACCCTCACCCCCGGGTTGCACACTGAAGCTTTCTTT.

This clonotype was counted ten times or more. V usage is TRBV11-2 and J usage is TRBJ1-1; 7 positions agree with TRBD1. The trim removed 4 bases at V and 9 bases at J, leaving 11 bases unmatched. The germline V gene encodes CDR1 SGHAT and CDR2 FQNNGV. There are 14 residues in the CDR3. The DNA of the CDR3 is TGTGCCAGCAGCTCGACTAGAACAGGGGTGAAAGCTTTCTTT. It yields the protein CASSSTRTGVKAFF.

This clonotype was observed a few times. A single base separates this from a much larger clone, so it may be a read error. The chain couples TRBV20-1 to TRBJ1-5; a possible D gene is TRBD1 (5 bases). Germline lookup yields CDR1 DFQATT and CDR2 SNEGSKA (reference sequence). The CDR3 is made up of 14 amino acids. CDR3 region: CSARGGLSNKPQHF. DNA of the CDR3: TGCAGTGCCCGGGGCGGGCTTAGCAATAAGCCCCAGCATTTT.

This clonotype was observed at least ten times. The chain links TRBV5-1 to TRBJ2-7, with a weak D call TRBD1 (6 bases). This CDR3 has 14 residues. CDR1 is SGHRS and CDR2 is YFSETQ in the germline V gene. V shed 4 bases and J shed 6 bases, with 17 bases lying between them. The CDR3 protein is CASSHQDPGAEQYF. CDR3 nucleotide sequence: TGCGCCAGCAGCCACCAAGACCCAGGGGCCGAGCAGTACTTC.

About this clonotype: A read error is possible here, since a much larger clone lies one base away. The CDR3 DNA reads as TGTGCCAGCAGCCCGATCCTGGGCTATGGCTACACCTTC. Protein: CASSPILGYGYTF. The rearrangement uses TRBV7-2 and TRBJ1-2; D is uncertain. This CDR3 region has 13 residues. V lost 5 bases, J lost 4 bases, and 11 bases lay in between. Germline CDR1 SGHTA, CDR2 FQGNSA.

The V call is TRBV5-1, the J call TRBJ2-1, with 10 bases aligning to TRBD2. Germline CDR1 and CDR2: SGHRS and YFSETQ. With 0 bases clipped from V and 9 bases from J, the junction kept 3 bases outside the gene matches. The CDR3 covers 14 residues. This CDR3 is CASSLDPSGGEQFF. The DNA for the CDR3 is TGCGCCAGCAGCTTGGATCCTAGCGGGGGTGAGCAGTTCTTC. The variable domain in full, with the rest retrieved from reference TRBV5-1 and TRBJ2-1, is KAGVTQTPRYLIKTRGQQVTLSCSPISGHRSVSWYQQTPGQGLQFLFEYFSETQRNKGNFPGRFSGRQFSNSRSEMNVSTLELGDSALYLCASSLDPSGGEQFFGPGTRLTVL.

This clonotype appeared many times. The gene calls are TRBV3-1 and TRBJ2-2; 8 positions agree with TRBD1. Germline assignment: CDR1 LGHDT and CDR2 YNNKEL (reference sequence). This CDR3 has 15 amino acids. Trimming cost V 3 bases and J 5 bases; bases outside gene matches: 5. The DNA for the CDR3 is TGTGCCAGCAGCCATGAGACAGGGGTTACCGGGGAGCTGTTTTTT. This encodes CASSHETGVTGELFF.

This clonotype has a count of ten or more. The chain is built from TRBV20-1 and TRBJ2-2; 7 nucleotides align to TRBD2. Germline V lookup: CDR1 DFQATT, CDR2 SNEGSKA (reference sequence). This CDR3 comprises 15 residues. J gave up 4 bases and V 1 base, and 6 bases lay outside the gene matches. The chain's CDR3 is CSARVQRGPTGELFF. CDR3 DNA: TGCAGTGCTAGAGTCCAGCGGGGACCCACCGGGGAGCTGTTTTTT.

In this sample, this clonotype turned up many times. The chain carries TRBV6-5 and TRBJ2-1; D uncertain. V was pared by 6 bases and J by 3 bases, with 9 bases between. The CDR3 totals 13 residues. Germline values: CDR1 MNHEY, CDR2 SVGAGI. The CDR3 region is CASSRYVYNEQFF. The CDR3 DNA sequence: TGTGCCAGCAGCCGGTACGTCTACAATGAGCAGTTCTTC.

This clonotype was observed many times. The chain links TRBV4-1 to TRBJ1-2, with a tentative D call TRBD1 (5 bases). The CDR3 is 15 residues long. Deletions cut 0 bases from V and 0 bases from J, with 8 bases between. Germline V gene lookup returns CDR1 MGHRA and CDR2 YSYEKL. This chain's CDR3 is CASSQDDRANYGYTF. The CDR3, as DNA: TGCGCCAGCAGCCAAGACGACAGAGCTAACTATGGCTACACCTTC.

This clonotype was counted a few times. A much larger clone lies one base from this, so it may be a read error. The chain combines TRBV10-3 with TRBJ2-1; 13 nucleotides align to TRBD2. CDR3 length equals 14 residues. Germline V lookup: CDR1 ENHRY, CDR2 SYGVKD. The V and J ends lost 7 bases and 7 bases, in that order; junction bases with no gene match: 4. CDR3 in DNA: TGTGCCATCATGACTAGCGGGGGGCCTAATGAGCAGTTCTTC. As protein: CAIMTSGGPNEQFF.

The sample holds many counts of this clonotype. The chain uses TRBV12-3 or TRBV12-4 and TRBJ2-3; D call uncertain. The CDR3 spans 15 residues. V lost 3 bases, J lost 6 bases, and 16 bases lay in between. DNA for the CDR3: TGTGCCAGCAGTTTTTCGTCTTCAGGTGGGGATACGCAGTATTTT. Its protein product is CASSFSSSGGDTQYF.

This clonotype was seen ten or more times. The rearrangement uses TRBV20-1 and TRBJ1-1; D possibly corresponds to TRBD1 (5 bases). Trimming pared 2 bases from V and 0 bases from J, leaving 16 bases between. Germline-derived CDR1 and CDR2 are DFQATT and SNEGSKA (reference sequence). The CDR3 runs 16 residues. The CDR3 coding sequence is TGCAGTGCTAGAAATCCAGGGAGGGATATGAACACTGAAGCTTTCTTT. Translation: CSARNPGRDMNTEAFF.

This clonotype was recorded at least ten times. The V call is TRBV20-1, the J call TRBJ2-3; D possibly uses TRBD1 or TRBD2 (5 bases each). In germline, CDR1 is DFQATT, CDR2 SNEGSKA (reference sequence). The CDR3 totals 14 residues. V shed 5 bases and J shed 0 bases, with 12 bases lying between them. The CDR3 protein is CSAGTHVSTDTQYF. As DNA, the CDR3 is TGCAGTGCTGGGACCCACGTTAGCACAGATACGCAGTATTTT.

The V call is TRBV9, the J call TRBJ2-5; D unclear. Germline values: CDR1 SGDLS, CDR2 YYNGEE. V was trimmed by 0 bases and J by 5 bases, leaving 11 bases between them. This CDR3 comprises 14 residues. This chain's CDR3 is CASSVGALLETQYF. The CDR3 bases are TGTGCCAGCAGCGTAGGGGCTCTATTGGAGACCCAGTACTTC.

This clonotype was seen repeatedly, ten times or more. The V gene is TRBV10-2, the J gene TRBJ1-5, with unresolved D. Trimming took 3 bases from V and 0 from J, leaving 6 bases between them. This CDR3 is built from 14 residues. Germline CDR1 is WSHSY and CDR2 is SAAADI. CDR3: CASSDDLSNQPQHF. DNA for the CDR3: TGCGCCAGCAGTGATGACCTTAGCAATCAGCCCCAGCATTTT.

This clonotype is medium-sized by share. The chain has TRBV5-1 and TRBJ2-7; D may match TRBD1 or TRBD2 (5 bases each). The CDR3 is 14 amino acids. Germline loops: CDR1 SGHRS, CDR2 YFSETQ. Between the trimmed V and J ends, which lost 4 bases and 2 bases, there was a span of 13 bases. The CDR3 bases are TGCGCCAGCAGCCCCCGGGACGGAACCTACGAGCAGTACTTC. Translated: CASSPRDGTYEQYF. The whole variable domain, filled in from reference TRBV5-1 and TRBJ2-7, reads KAGVTQTPRYLIKTRGQQVTLSCSPISGHRSVSWYQQTPGQGLQFLFEYFSETQRNKGNFPGRFSGRQFSNSRSEMNVSTLELGDSALYLCASSPRDGTYEQYFGPGTRLTVT.

As DNA, the CDR3 is TGTGCCAGCAGCTCCGGAGGACAGGGGGGAGAGACCCAGTACTTC. Encoded protein: CASSSGGQGGETQYF. The rearrangement links TRBV7-7 to TRBJ2-5; 10 nucleotides line up with TRBD1. Germline-derived CDR1 and CDR2 are SSHAT and FNYEAQ (reference sequence). The CDR3 runs to 15 residues. Germline trimming cut 4 bases from V and 4 bases from J; bases unmatched to any gene: 6.

There are many counts of this clonotype. The chain couples TRBV25-1 to TRBJ1-2; D is unclear. Trimming pared 8 bases from V and 4 bases from J, leaving 11 bases between. Germline V gives CDR1 MGHDK, CDR2 SYGVNS. The CDR3 runs 12 residues. The CDR3 bases are TGTGCCAGCCTTGGACCACTCTATGGCTACACCTTC. It yields the protein CASLGPLYGYTF.

The sample holds many counts of this clonotype. The J gene is TRBJ2-7, the V gene TRBV10-3; D not resolved. With 1 base removed from V and 4 bases from J, the gap between germline ends came to 20 bases. Germline V gives CDR1 ENHRY, CDR2 SYGVKD. CDR3 length: 17 amino acids. DNA of the CDR3: TGTGCCATCAGTGAGTGGTTTATGGGCCAGGTCAAGTACGAGCAGTACTTC. This gives the protein CAISEWFMGQVKYEQYF.

On this clonotype: One junction end disagrees with the germline gene, perhaps due to a read error. The rearrangement links TRBV20-1 to TRBJ1-5; a possible D gene is TRBD1 (6 bases). Germline lookup yields CDR1 DFQATT and CDR2 SNEGSKA (reference sequence). The CDR3 has 17 amino acids. The CDR3 loop reads CSARDTSGDYRNEPQHF. The CDR3, as DNA: TGCAGTGCTAGAGATACATCAGGGGATTATCGCAATGAGCCCCAGCATTTT.

This clonotype has ten or more counts. The CDR3 here is CASSHMRGVGETQYF. The CDR3 DNA reads TGTGCCAGCAGCCACATGAGGGGGGTGGGAGAGACCCAGTACTTC. J is TRBJ2-5 and V is TRBV7-8; the D gene could be TRBD1 or TRBD2 (6 bases each). The CDR3 extends over 15 amino acids. Trimming took off 5 bases at V and 4 bases at J, with 17 bases between the two ends. The V gene's germline CDR1 is SGHVS and CDR2 FQNEAQ. Variable domain in full (rest from reference TRBV7-8 and TRBJ2-5): GAGVSQSPRYKVAKRGQDVALRCDPISGHVSLFWYQQALGQGPEFLTYFQNEAQLDKSGLPSDRFFAERPEGSVSTLKIQRTQQEDSAVYLCASSHMRGVGETQYFGPGTRLLVL.